This record covers a single T cell receptor (beta chain). Original handling: Nucleated cell counts were estimated from reference gene primer amplification. The data were produced by immunoSEQ multiplex PCR, yet TCRdb's version contains in-frame clones alone and is incomplete. V, J and clone size are taken as reported in that table, and D and trimming were inferred from the DNA itself. Among fewer than 500,000 clones listed, approximately 80% were seen once. This sample is drawn from a study of blood T cell repertoires in COVID-19. Study as a whole: PBMCs, B-cell-depleted T cells, or T cells provided the cDNA or gDNA that made up the material.

The germline gives CDR1 MNHEY, CDR2 SMNVEV (reference sequence). This CDR3 region has 12 residues. The V and J ends lost 6 bases and 11 bases respectively, with 16 bases between them. Sequencing was done on a sample of peripheral blood. The sequence came from a human donor with acute or convalescent COVID-19. The donor label of this sample is uncertain. The V gene is TRBV27, the J gene TRBJ1-1, with D possibly being TRBD1 (6 bases). This CDR3 reads CASRLLRGRAFF. The CDR3 DNA is TGTGCCAGCAGACTTCTCAGGGGTCGTGCTTTCTTT.